What follows are 29 T cell receptor beta chains derived from one specimen sequenced in a study of cytomegalovirus exposure and HLA in healthy donors. PCR used 60 Vbeta primers and 13 Jbeta primers. Measured with immunoSEQ multiplex PCR; TCRdb has only the in-frame clones, and not every one. There are about 170,000 clones in the sample; less than 80% occur only once, and 0.7% to 0.85% lies in the top ten. The specimen sequenced was PBMCs. The receptors here all came from a female donor in good health and CMV-seronegative.

The sample holds one count of this clone. The chain carries TRBV2 and TRBJ2-1; TRBD1 is a possible D gene (5 bases). The CDR3 spans 14 residues. Per germline, CDR1 SNHLY and CDR2 FYNNEI. Trimming took off 4 bases at V and 4 bases at J, with 11 bases between the two ends. In DNA form, the CDR3 reads TGTGCCAGCAGTGTCCTCACAGGTTACAATGAGCAGTTCTTC. Encoded protein: CASSVLTGYNEQFF.

The chain recombines TRBV2 with TRBJ1-1; 8 nucleotides line up with TRBD1. V lost 5 bases to trimming and J lost 6 bases; unmatched junction nucleotides: 8. The V gene's germline CDR1 is SNHLY and CDR2 FYNNEI. CDR3 length: 14 residues. CDR3 sequence reads: CASSPDRASPEAFF. As DNA, the CDR3 is TGTGCCAGCAGTCCGGACAGGGCTTCTCCTGAAGCTTTCTTT.

The chain carries TRBV7-3 and TRBJ2-6, with TRBD1 matching over 7 bases. Per the germline V gene, CDR1 is SGHTA and CDR2 is FQGTGA. The CDR3 runs 17 residues. Losses at the gene ends were 2 bases for V and 0 bases for J; bases not matched to a gene: 4. CDR3 in amino acids: CASSLQGGSSGANVLTF. The CDR3 DNA follows: TGTGCCAGCAGCTTACAAGGGGGCAGCTCTGGGGCCAACGTCCTGACTTTC.

This clone qualifies as medium-sized. The chain combines TRBV7-3 with TRBJ1-5, with D possibly TRBD1 on 6 matching bases. V was cut by 4 bases and J by 9 bases, with 13 bases left in between. CDR1 and CDR2 (germline): SGHTA, FQGTGA. CDR3 length equals 13 residues. CDR3 DNA: TGTGCCAGCAGCTCGGGGACACGCGGGCCCCAGCATTTT. Protein sequence: CASSSGTRGPQHF.

The rearrangement uses TRBV7-2 and TRBJ1-2; possible D gene TRBD1, 5 bases. The CDR3 sequence is 18 residues long. V gave up 6 bases and J gave up 6 bases, with 29 bases separating them. Germline V gene sequence: CDR1 SGHTA, CDR2 FQGNSA. The CDR3 protein is CASSFSGGAGHKNNGYTF. The CDR3 DNA reads as TGTGCCAGCAGTTTTAGCGGGGGAGCGGGGCACAAGAATAATGGCTACACCTTC.

The rearrangement uses TRBV5-1 and TRBJ2-3; 13 nucleotides agree with TRBD2. The CDR3 has 17 amino acids. J gave up 3 bases and V 5 bases, and 9 bases lay outside the gene matches. The germline CDR1 and CDR2 sequences are SGHRS and YFSETQ. The CDR3 region is CASRTGTSGIGTDTQYF. In nucleotides, the CDR3 is TGCGCCAGCAGGACCGGGACTAGCGGGATCGGGACAGATACGCAGTATTTT. The whole variable domain, remainder taken from reference TRBV5-1 and TRBJ2-3, is KAGVTQTPRYLIKTRGQQVTLSCSPISGHRSVSWYQQTPGQGLQFLFEYFSETQRNKGNFPGRFSGRQFSNSRSEMNVSTLELGDSALYLCASRTGTSGIGTDTQYFGPGTRLTVL.

The rearrangement uses TRBV9 and TRBJ2-6; D is uncertain. The CDR3 has 14 amino acids. CDR1 is SGDLS, CDR2 YYNGEE, per germline. Trimming removed 4 bases from V and 4 bases from J, with 9 bases in between. The DNA of the CDR3 is TGTGCCAGCAGCTCCGAGACAGGGGCCAACGTCCTGACTTTC. Translation gives CASSSETGANVLTF. Complete variable domain (other parts from reference TRBV9 and TRBJ2-6): DSGVTQTPKHLITATGQRVTLRCSPRSGDLSVYWYQQSLDQGLQFLIQYYNGEERAKGNILERFSAQQFPDLHSELNLSSLELGDSALYFCASSSETGANVLTFGAGSRLTVL.

In DNA, the CDR3 is TGTGCCAGCAGATATTCGGACAGGGCTACTGAAGCTTTCTTT. Translated, it gives CASRYSDRATEAFF. The chain uses TRBV27 and TRBJ1-1; TRBD1 aligns across 8 bases. This CDR3 is 14 amino acids long. V shed 6 bases, J shed 5 bases, and the junction held 8 bases outside the gene matches. Germline values: CDR1 MNHEY, CDR2 SMNVEV (reference sequence).

The chain has TRBV7-9 and TRBJ2-3, with 8 bases identical to TRBD2. The CDR3 loop spans 15 amino acids. V was pared by 5 bases and J by 4 bases, with 8 bases of the junction left unmatched. The germline gives CDR1 SEHNR, CDR2 FQNEAQ (reference sequence). This CDR3 reads CASSRTSGRADTQYF. In DNA form, the CDR3 reads TGTGCCAGCAGCCGAACTAGCGGACGCGCAGATACGCAGTATTTT.

V is TRBV10-3 and J is TRBJ1-2; no reliable D call. V was trimmed by 5 bases and J by 2 bases, leaving 12 bases between them. CDR1 ENHRY and CDR2 SYGVKD come from the germline V gene. This CDR3 is 14 amino acids long. Here the CDR3 reads CAISYSTENYGYTF. The CDR3, as DNA: TGTGCCATCAGTTACAGCACAGAAAACTATGGCTACACCTTC.

The chain carries TRBV28 and TRBJ2-7; a possible D gene is TRBD1 (5 bases). CDR1 MDHEN and CDR2 SYDVKM come from the germline V gene. V lost 1 base and J 5 bases, leaving 18 bases between the germline ends. The CDR3 spans 16 residues. The DNA of the CDR3 is TGTGCCAGCAGTTTATCCCCCACGGACATTCGGGACGAGCAGTACTTC. Encoded protein: CASSLSPTDIRDEQYF. The whole variable domain, remainder taken from reference TRBV28 and TRBJ2-7, is DVKVTQSSRYLVKRTGEKVFLECVQDMDHENMFWYRQDPGLGLRLIYFSYDVKMKEKGDIPEGYSVSREKKERFSLILESASTNQTSMYLCASSLSPTDIRDEQYFGPGTRLTVT.

The chain couples TRBV5-1 to TRBJ2-5; TRBD1 is a possible D gene (5 bases). This CDR3 is 15 amino acids long. The germline V gene has CDR1 SGHRS and CDR2 YFSETQ. The V end lost 2 bases, the J end lost 0 bases, and 11 bases lay between the germline ends. Written as DNA, the CDR3 is TGCGCCAGCAGCTTCCAGGGCCTAGACCAAGAGACCCAGTACTTC. Its protein is CASSFQGLDQETQYF.

This clone showed up just a few times. The chain recombines TRBV19 with TRBJ1-5, with TRBD1 matching over 7 bases. There are 15 residues in the CDR3. Germline V gene lookup returns CDR1 LNHDA and CDR2 SQIVND (reference sequence). V dropped 6 bases and J dropped 4; count of bases not matched to a gene: 9. CDR3 in DNA: TGTGCCAGTAGAAGAACAGGGGCCGTAAATCAGCCCCAGCATTTT. Translation gives CASRRTGAVNQPQHF. The variable domain in full, with the rest retrieved from reference TRBV19 and TRBJ1-5, is DGGITQSPKYLFRKEGQNVTLSCEQNLNHDAMYWYRQDPGQGLRLIYYSQIVNDFQKGDIAEGYSVSREKKESFPLTVTSAQKNPTAFYLCASRRTGAVNQPQHFGDGTRLSIL.

The CDR3 sequence is CASTPSRRVSYSYGYTF. CDR3 sequence (DNA): TGTGCCAGTACCCCTTCACGGAGGGTCTCGTACTCCTATGGCTACACCTTC. V usage is TRBV19 and J usage is TRBJ1-2; D uncertain. This CDR3 has 17 residues. With 7 bases removed from V and 4 bases from J, the gap between germline ends came to 25 bases. Looked up from germline, CDR1 is LNHDA and CDR2 is SQIVND (reference sequence).

The genes are TRBV18 and TRBJ2-7; possibly TRBD1 for D (6 bases). Germline V gene lookup returns CDR1 KGHSH and CDR2 LQKENI. Trimming pared 1 base from V and 6 bases from J, leaving 7 bases between. This CDR3 contains 12 residues. CDR3 nucleotides: TGTGCCAGCTCACCACGGGGGCGCGAGCAGTACTTC. Its protein is CASSPRGREQYF.

V usage is TRBV27 and J usage is TRBJ2-4; maybe TRBD1 (5 bases). V was pared by 6 bases and J by 3 bases, with 24 bases between. The CDR3 length is 18 residues. The germline V gene encodes CDR1 MNHEY and CDR2 SMNVEV (reference sequence). The CDR3 is CASRLTAAAPGFKNIQYF. The DNA for the CDR3 is TGTGCCAGCAGGCTGACAGCCGCGGCCCCTGGGTTCAAAAACATTCAGTACTTC.

The chain couples TRBV27 to TRBJ2-1; D might be TRBD2 (6 bases). CDR1 MNHEY and CDR2 SMNVEV come from the germline V gene (reference sequence). Between the trimmed V and J ends, which lost 4 bases and 0 bases, there was a span of 10 bases. The CDR3 contains 15 residues. The CDR3 protein is CASSSSSVSYNEQFF. DNA for the CDR3: TGTGCCAGCAGTTCGTCTAGCGTCTCCTACAATGAGCAGTTCTTC.

The chain joins TRBV7-2 to TRBJ2-1, with 8 nucleotides matching TRBD2. V trimming: 1 base; J trimming: 6 bases; junction bases outside the gene matches: 2. CDR1 and CDR2 from the germline V gene are SGHTA and FQGNSA. The CDR3 totals 14 residues. DNA of the CDR3: TGTGCCAGCAGCTTAGACGCGGGAGGCAATGAGCAGTTCTTC. It translates to CASSLDAGGNEQFF.

This chain connects TRBV4-3 to TRBJ1-6, with 8 bases that match TRBD1. The J segment lost 10 bases and the V segment lost 4 bases, leaving 15 bases of the junction unmatched. The CDR3 sequence is 17 residues long. Germline CDR1 reads LGHNA; CDR2 reads YSLEER. CDR3 in amino acids: CASSRNQGARVGSPLHF. The CDR3 DNA is TGCGCCAGCAGCCGTAACCAGGGGGCGAGGGTAGGGTCACCCCTCCACTTT.

The chain recombines TRBV30 with TRBJ2-1; 9 bases fit TRBD2. This CDR3 has 13 residues. Per germline, CDR1 GTSNPN and CDR2 SVGIG (reference sequence). Unmatched junction bases numbered 5, after V lost 8 bases and J lost 3 bases. This CDR3 reads CAGRTSVYNEQFF. Here the CDR3 DNA reads TGTGCCGGAAGGACTAGCGTCTACAATGAGCAGTTCTTC.

The rearrangement links TRBV7-3 to TRBJ2-1; the D gene is possibly TRBD2 (6 bases). Trimming cost V 5 bases and J 2 bases, with 16 bases left between them. Germline assignment: CDR1 SGHTA and CDR2 FQGTGA. This CDR3 is built from 16 residues. This CDR3 reads CASSPPQRRAYNEQFF. CDR3 in DNA: TGTGCCAGCAGCCCCCCCCAGCGGAGGGCCTACAATGAGCAGTTCTTC.

CDR3 sequence: CASSPRNGGGRRSGELFF. The CDR3 coding sequence is TGCGCCAGCAGCCCCCGGAATGGCGGGGGCCGAAGATCCGGGGAGCTGTTTTTT. The genes are TRBV4-1 and TRBJ2-2; possible D gene TRBD2, 7 bases. Germline V gene sequence: CDR1 MGHRA, CDR2 YSYEKL. V lost 4 bases and J lost 6, with 24 bases in between. The length of the CDR3 is 18 residues.

This clone has just a few counts. V is TRBV4-3 and J is TRBJ2-3, with D possibly TRBD1 on 6 matching bases. Germline CDR1 reads LGHNA; CDR2 reads YSLEER. V was cut by 5 bases and J by 3 bases, with 12 bases left in between. The length of the CDR3 is 14 residues. The CDR3 DNA is TGCGCCAGCAGCTCCGTGACAGGAACAGATACGCAGTATTTT. Translation gives CASSSVTGTDTQYF.

The V and J genes are TRBV4-2 and TRBJ2-5, with D possibly matching TRBD2 (5 bases). The ends were cut back, 0 bases at V and 2 bases at J, with 13 bases in the middle. CDR1 and CDR2 (germline): LGHNA, YNFKEQ. This CDR3 contains 16 residues. This CDR3 reads CASSQDGGRRQETQYF. The DNA for the CDR3 is TGTGCCAGCAGCCAAGACGGAGGACGAAGACAAGAGACCCAGTACTTC.

This clone has more than one count but fewer than ten. V is TRBV15 and J is TRBJ2-1; TRBD2 agrees at 11 bases. This CDR3 has 15 residues. Unmatched junction bases numbered 6, after V lost 7 bases and J lost 4 bases. Germline values: CDR1 LNHNV, CDR2 YYDKDF (reference sequence). This chain's CDR3 is CATKLAGGIYNEQFF. In nucleotides, the CDR3 is TGTGCCACCAAGTTAGCGGGGGGGATATACAATGAGCAGTTCTTC.

This clone has a handful of counts. The genes are TRBV14 and TRBJ2-1; a weak D match, TRBD2 (7 bases). V was cut by 1 base and J by 10 bases, with 8 bases left in between. Germline CDR1 reads SGHDN; CDR2 reads FVKESK. The CDR3 consists of 12 residues. For the CDR3, the DNA is TGTGCCAGCAGCCAAGGGGGGGGCGAGCAGTTCTTC. This codes for CASSQGGGEQFF.

The chain combines TRBV7-2 with TRBJ2-5; D not certain. V gave up 1 base and J gave up 4 bases, with 10 bases separating them. CDR3 length equals 14 residues. In germline, CDR1 is SGHTA, CDR2 FQGNSA. Here the CDR3 DNA reads TGTGCCAGCAGCTTAGGAGGTAGCCTAGAGACCCAGTACTTC. Translation: CASSLGGSLETQYF.

The chain joins TRBV5-4 to TRBJ1-1, with TRBD1 matching over 8 bases. In germline, CDR1 is SGHNT, CDR2 YYREEE (reference sequence). The CDR3 has 14 amino acids. Trimming took 4 bases from V and 11 from J; bases not matched to a gene: 13. The CDR3 coding sequence is TGTGCCAGCAGCGAGGGGACAGGCCGAACTCGGGCTTTCTTT. This encodes CASSEGTGRTRAFF.

The V gene is TRBV28, the J gene TRBJ1-2, with D perhaps TRBD1 (5 bases). CDR3 length equals 15 residues. V was trimmed by 6 bases and J by 0 bases, leaving 14 bases between them. Germline CDR1 reads MDHEN; CDR2 reads SYDVKM. The DNA for the CDR3 is TGTGCCAGCAGCGGGGGAGGGCGGACTAACTATGGCTACACCTTC. This sequence encodes CASSGGGRTNYGYTF.